The 18 T cell receptor beta chains below all came from one sample that was sequenced in a study of blood T cell repertoires in COVID-19. Sequencing was performed with immunoSEQ multiplex PCR; in TCRdb, only in-frame clones are kept and a portion is missing. The sample includes over 250,000 clones, more than 75% of them seen just once. Sequenced sample: peripheral blood. These receptors were taken from a woman aged 45-60 years with acute or convalescent COVID-19.

This clone was found once. The CDR3 spells CASSTSSYNEQFF. The CDR3, as DNA: TGTGCCAGCAGCACGAGCTCCTACAATGAGCAGTTCTTC. This sequence joins TRBV7-8 and TRBJ2-1; D not resolved. The CDR3 length is 13 residues. V lost 5 bases and J 0 bases, leaving 5 bases between the germline ends. In germline, CDR1 is SGHVS, CDR2 FQNEAQ.

The V gene is TRBV28, the J gene TRBJ2-3, with D possibly TRBD2 on 6 matching bases. Trimming shortened V by 1 base and J by 7 bases, and 15 bases separated the two germline ends. The CDR3 loop spans 15 amino acids. Germline-derived CDR1 and CDR2 are MDHEN and SYDVKM. The CDR3: CASSLLLGGVNTQYF. The CDR3 coding sequence is TGTGCCAGCAGTTTATTGTTGGGGGGAGTCAATACGCAGTATTTT. Full variable domain (outside the CDR3, taken from reference TRBV28 and TRBJ2-3): DVKVTQSSRYLVKRTGEKVFLECVQDMDHENMFWYRQDPGLGLRLIYFSYDVKMKEKGDIPEGYSVSREKKERFSLILESASTNQTSMYLCASSLLLGGVNTQYFGPGTRLTVL.

The DNA of the CDR3 is TGCGCCAGCAGCCGGGACAAGCCTAACTATGGCTACACCTTC. Translated: CASSRDKPNYGYTF. The J gene is TRBJ1-2, the V gene TRBV5-1, with D possibly TRBD1 on 6 matching bases. V was shortened by 4 bases and J by 0 bases, with 10 bases between the two germline ends. The V gene's germline CDR1 is SGHRS and CDR2 YFSETQ. CDR3 size: 14 residues.

The chain joins TRBV7-3 to TRBJ2-1, with 10 bases matching TRBD2. The CDR3 is 16 residues long. In germline, CDR1 is SGHTA, CDR2 FQGTGA. After removal of 1 base from V and 9 bases from J, the junction contained 9 bases not matched to a gene. This chain's CDR3 is CASSLNSPGLAAEQFF. The DNA of the CDR3 is TGTGCCAGCAGCTTAAATTCCCCCGGACTAGCGGCTGAGCAGTTCTTC.

J is TRBJ2-1 and V is TRBV27; weak D call: TRBD1 (6 bases). Trimming pared 8 bases from V and 2 bases from J, leaving 10 bases between. Germline V gene data show CDR1 as MNHEY and CDR2 as SMNVEV (reference sequence). The CDR3 length is 13 residues. The CDR3 DNA follows: TGTGCCAGCGGTGACAGGCCCTACAATGAGCAGTTCTTC. It codes for CASGDRPYNEQFF.

As regards this clone: Other DNA sequences in this specimen translate into the identical CDR3. The gene calls are TRBV18 and TRBJ1-1, with TRBD1 identical over 8 bases. CDR1 and CDR2 (germline): KGHSH, LQKENI. The trim removed 2 bases at V and 1 base at J, leaving 0 bases unmatched. The CDR3 is made up of 14 amino acids. The CDR3 sequence is CASSPGQGNTEAFF. The CDR3 DNA sequence: TGTGCCAGCTCACCAGGACAGGGGAACACTGAAGCTTTCTTT. The whole variable domain, remainder taken from reference TRBV18 and TRBJ1-1, is NAGVMQNPRHLVRRRGQEARLRCSPMKGHSHVYWYRQLPEEGLKFMVYLQKENIIDESGMPKERFSAEFPKEGPSILRIQQVVRGDSAAYFCASSPGQGNTEAFFGQGTRLTVV.

The genes are TRBV4-2 and TRBJ1-1; no definite D call. CDR3 length: 15 residues. Germline CDR1 and CDR2: LGHNA and YNFKEQ. V was shortened by 0 bases and J by 5 bases, with 13 bases between the two germline ends. CDR3 residues: CASSQESADQTEAFF. Here the CDR3 DNA reads TGTGCCAGCAGCCAAGAAAGCGCAGATCAGACTGAAGCTTTCTTT.

The rearrangement links TRBV10-3 to TRBJ1-1; D may be TRBD1 (6 bases). V was trimmed by 11 bases and J by 4 bases, leaving 23 bases between them. Germline loops: CDR1 ENHRY, CDR2 SYGVKD. The CDR3 has 15 residues. CDR3 amino acids: CASTGFRGQSTEAFF. DNA for the CDR3: TGTGCCTCGACTGGGTTCAGGGGCCAGAGCACTGAAGCTTTCTTT.

The chain couples TRBV11-1 to TRBJ1-2, with D possibly matching TRBD1 (5 bases). V was shortened by 1 base and J by 8 bases, with 8 bases between the two germline ends. This CDR3 has 12 residues. Germline CDR1 reads SGHAT; CDR2 reads FQDESV (reference sequence). CDR3 in DNA: TGTGCCAGCAGCTTAGAACAGGAAGGCTACACCTTC. Residues: CASSLEQEGYTF.

The chain is built from TRBV18 and TRBJ2-2, with D tentatively TRBD2 (5 bases). V was clipped by 7 bases and J by 2 bases, with 23 bases between them. CDR1 and CDR2 (germline): KGHSH, LQKENI. The CDR3 is made up of 18 amino acids. The CDR3, as DNA: TGTGCCAGCTGCCAATACGGCAGAGGGTACTTAAACACCGGGGAGCTGTTTTTT. Its translation is CASCQYGRGYLNTGELFF.

This chain joins TRBV7-9 and TRBJ2-7; 8 nucleotides agree with TRBD2. The CDR3 runs 15 residues. The junction had 5 bases not matched to a gene; V was cut back by 2 bases and J by 2 bases. Germline values: CDR1 SEHNR, CDR2 FQNEAQ (reference sequence). Written as DNA, the CDR3 is TGTGCCAGCAGCTTATTTGCGGGAGGCACCTACGAGCAGTACTTC. Encoded protein: CASSLFAGGTYEQYF.

The chain links TRBV6-5 to TRBJ1-3, with a weak D call TRBD1 (6 bases). From germline, CDR1 is MNHEY and CDR2 SVGAGI. Trimming stripped 4 bases from V and 3 bases from J, with 13 bases between. This CDR3 comprises 15 residues. The CDR3 reads CASSSPNRVGNTIYF. In DNA, the CDR3 is TGTGCCAGCAGTTCCCCAAACAGGGTTGGAAACACCATATATTTT.

The V call is TRBV9, the J call TRBJ2-1, with TRBD2 identical over 11 bases. V dropped 0 bases and J dropped 8; count of bases not matched to a gene: 10. The CDR3 runs 17 residues. Per germline, CDR1 SGDLS and CDR2 YYNGEE. CDR3 coding DNA: TGTGCCAGCAGCGTAGGCCCCTCGACTAGCGGGATCTATGAGCAGTTCTTC. It yields the protein CASSVGPSTSGIYEQFF.

This chain connects TRBV5-8 to TRBJ2-2; TRBD1 matches 8 bases. V lost 3 bases and J lost 5; bases outside the gene matches: 3. Germline V gene data show CDR1 as SGHTS and CDR2 as YDEGEE. CDR3 length: 14 residues. CDR3 nucleotide sequence: TGTGCCAGCAGCTCACAGGGGGAAACCGGGGAGCTGTTTTTT. Its protein product is CASSSQGETGELFF.

The CDR3 sequence is CATSRPSGGRNEKLFF. The CDR3 nucleotides read TGTGCCACCAGCAGGCCCTCAGGGGGCCGCAATGAAAAACTGTTTTTT. This rearrangement joins TRBV15 to TRBJ1-4; TRBD1 agrees at 8 bases. Germline V gene lookup returns CDR1 LNHNV and CDR2 YYDKDF (reference sequence). The CDR3 is 16 residues long. V gave up 3 bases and J gave up 5 bases; unmatched junction bases: 8.

J is TRBJ2-3 and V is TRBV6-5; tentatively, D is TRBD2 (5 bases). CDR1 MNHEY and CDR2 SVGAGI come from the germline V gene. The V end was cut by 7 bases, the J end by 2 bases, with 10 bases between. The CDR3 is made up of 13 amino acids. Here the CDR3 DNA reads TGTGCCAGCATCGGCCGGGACACAGATACGCAGTATTTT. It codes for CASIGRDTDTQYF.

The rearrangement links TRBV7-6 to TRBJ2-7; TRBD1 agrees at 9 bases. Germline CDR1 is SGHVS and CDR2 is FNYEAQ. V shed 1 base, J shed 3 bases, and the junction held 10 bases outside the gene matches. This CDR3 spans 17 amino acids. This CDR3 is CASSLESGGTGFYEQYF. CDR3 bases: TGTGCCAGCAGCTTAGAGTCTGGTGGGACAGGGTTCTACGAGCAGTACTTC.

V usage is TRBV27 and J usage is TRBJ1-1, with unresolved D. Germline CDR1 reads MNHEY; CDR2 reads SMNVEV (reference sequence). Trimming removed 0 bases at V and 1 base at J, with 9 bases between. This CDR3 comprises 15 residues. The CDR3 DNA sequence: TGTGCCAGCAGTTTATCCCTATATGGGAACACTGAAGCTTTCTTT. This sequence encodes CASSLSLYGNTEAFF.